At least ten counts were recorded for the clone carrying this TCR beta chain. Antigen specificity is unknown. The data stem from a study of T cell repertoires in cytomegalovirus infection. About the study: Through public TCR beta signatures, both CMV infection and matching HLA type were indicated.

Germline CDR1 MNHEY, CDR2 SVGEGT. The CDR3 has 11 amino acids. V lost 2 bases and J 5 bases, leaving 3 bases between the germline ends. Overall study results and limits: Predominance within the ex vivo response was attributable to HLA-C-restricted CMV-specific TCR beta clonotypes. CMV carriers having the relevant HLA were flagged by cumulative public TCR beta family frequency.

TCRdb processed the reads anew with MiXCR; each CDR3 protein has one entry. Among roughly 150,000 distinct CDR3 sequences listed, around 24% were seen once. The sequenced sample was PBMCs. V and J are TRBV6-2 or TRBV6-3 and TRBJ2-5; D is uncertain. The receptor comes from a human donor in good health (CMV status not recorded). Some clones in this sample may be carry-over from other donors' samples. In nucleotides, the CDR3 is TGTGCCAGCAGTTACACGGAGACCCAGTACTTC. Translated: CASSYTETQYF.